This TCR beta chain stems from a study of T-cell memory formation after mild COVID-19. The wider study: Most TCR clusters belonged to a single donor. General study points: Pre-infection memory harbored some responding clones, suggesting cross-reactive memory joined. Day 15 to 85 contracting clones showed balanced CD4/CD8; later expanders leaned CD4+. A second wave of clones peaked on day 37, and their SARS-CoV-2 specificity went unconfirmed.

TCRdb reprocessed the 5' RACE reads with MiXCR, giving one entry per CDR3 protein. The sample has some 290,000 distinct CDR3 sequences, about a sixth seen once. CDR1 SQVTM and CDR2 ANQGSEA come from the germline V gene. V gave up 3 bases and J gave up 2 bases; unmatched junction bases: 8. The CDR3 extends over 15 amino acids. A note on this clonotype: Its antigen is undetermined.

This sequence originates from a man between 18 and 35 years old who had mild COVID-19 (a few samples of this study predate the infection). Cell type and time point are not known. This chain links TRBV29-1 with TRBJ2-3, with 7 bases lining up with TRBD2. Sequenced sample: PBMCs or a T cell subset sorted from them (not recorded which). Written as DNA, the CDR3 is TGCAGCGTTGATCAAAGCGGGGAAATCACAGATACGCAGTATTTT. Translated: CSVDQSGEITDTQYF.